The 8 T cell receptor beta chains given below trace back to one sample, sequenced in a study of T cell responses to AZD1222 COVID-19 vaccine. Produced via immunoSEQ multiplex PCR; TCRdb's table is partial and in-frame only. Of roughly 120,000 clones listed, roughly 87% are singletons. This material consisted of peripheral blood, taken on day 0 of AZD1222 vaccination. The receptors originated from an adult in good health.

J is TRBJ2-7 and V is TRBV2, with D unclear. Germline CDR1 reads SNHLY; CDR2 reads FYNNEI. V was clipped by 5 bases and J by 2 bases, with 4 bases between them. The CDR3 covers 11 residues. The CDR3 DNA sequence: TGTGCCAGCAGTCCCCCCTACGAGCAGTACTTC. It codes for CASSPPYEQYF.

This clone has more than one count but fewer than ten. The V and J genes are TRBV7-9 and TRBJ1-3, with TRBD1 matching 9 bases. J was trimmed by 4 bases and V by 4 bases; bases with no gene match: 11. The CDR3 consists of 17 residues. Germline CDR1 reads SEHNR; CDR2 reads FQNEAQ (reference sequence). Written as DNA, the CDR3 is TGTGCCAGCAGCTCCCTACAGGGGGCAAGGGTCGGAAACACCATATATTTT. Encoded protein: CASSSLQGARVGNTIYF.

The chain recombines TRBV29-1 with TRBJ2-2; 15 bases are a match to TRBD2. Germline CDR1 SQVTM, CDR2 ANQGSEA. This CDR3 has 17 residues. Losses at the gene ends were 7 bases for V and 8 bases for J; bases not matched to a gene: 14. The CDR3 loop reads CSAFGTSGRFAMGELFF. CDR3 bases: TGCAGCGCTTTCGGGACTAGCGGGAGGTTCGCGATGGGGGAGCTGTTTTTT.

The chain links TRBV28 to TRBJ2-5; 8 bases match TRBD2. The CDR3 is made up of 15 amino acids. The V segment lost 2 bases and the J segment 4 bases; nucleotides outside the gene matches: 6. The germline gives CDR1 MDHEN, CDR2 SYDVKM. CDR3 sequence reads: CASSLGAGGGETQYF. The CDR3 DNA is TGTGCCAGCAGTTTAGGCGCGGGAGGAGGAGAGACCCAGTACTTC.

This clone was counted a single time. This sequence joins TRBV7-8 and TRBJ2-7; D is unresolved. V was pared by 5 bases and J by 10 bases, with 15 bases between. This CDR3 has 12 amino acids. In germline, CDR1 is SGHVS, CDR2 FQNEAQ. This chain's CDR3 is CASSPGGTTQYF. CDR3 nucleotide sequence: TGTGCCAGCAGCCCAGGCGGTACTACTCAGTACTTC.

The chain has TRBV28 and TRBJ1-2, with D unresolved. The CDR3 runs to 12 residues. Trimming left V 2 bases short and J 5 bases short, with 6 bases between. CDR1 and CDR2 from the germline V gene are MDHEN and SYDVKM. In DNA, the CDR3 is TGTGCCAGCAGTTTAGCGACTTATGGCTACACCTTC. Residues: CASSLATYGYTF.

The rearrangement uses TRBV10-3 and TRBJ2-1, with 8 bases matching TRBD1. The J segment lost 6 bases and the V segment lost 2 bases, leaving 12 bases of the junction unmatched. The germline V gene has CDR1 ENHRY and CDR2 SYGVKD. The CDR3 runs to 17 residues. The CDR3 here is CAISETTGTGHRNEQFF. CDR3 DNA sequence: TGTGCCATCAGTGAGACAACCGGGACAGGTCATCGCAATGAGCAGTTCTTC.

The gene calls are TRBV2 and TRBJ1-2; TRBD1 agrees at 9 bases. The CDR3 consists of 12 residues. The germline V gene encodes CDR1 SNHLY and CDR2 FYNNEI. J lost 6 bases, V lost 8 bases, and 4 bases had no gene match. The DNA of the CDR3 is TGTGCCAGCCGCGGACAGGGGAATGGCTACACCTTC. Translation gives CASRGQGNGYTF.